This T cell receptor beta chain was sequenced in a study of cytomegalovirus exposure and HLA in healthy donors. Study-wide points: It was reported that TCR beta sequences correctly inferred the HLA-A and HLA-B alleles for most subjects.

V dropped 2 bases and J dropped 2; count of bases not matched to a gene: 5. CDR3 length: 15 amino acids. Germline V gene lookup returns CDR1 KGHSH and CDR2 LQKENI. As concerns this clone: Its cognate antigen is unknown.

With 60 Vbeta and 13 Jbeta primers, the PCR was carried out. Clones were sequenced by immunoSEQ multiplex PCR, and TCRdb holds only the in-frame ones, with some missing. The table includes some 190,000 clones, approximately 80% detected once. The chain recombines TRBV18 with TRBJ1-2; 7 bases fit TRBD1. Specimen: PBMCs. The TCR was taken from a woman aged 25-40 years in good health and CMV-seropositive. The CDR3 sequence: CASSPTGTVNYGYTF. CDR3 nucleotides: TGTGCCAGCTCACCAACCGGGACAGTCAACTATGGCTACACCTTC.